This TCR beta chain was recorded in a study of a mutant IDH1 vaccine in newly diagnosed glioma (dated by TCRdb to the early 2020s). In terms of the full investigation: Eight vaccinations were administered to patients in weeks 1, 3, 5, 7, 11, 15, 19 and 23, corresponding to visits V03 through V10. Peripheral blood samples were drawn at six visits, namely V03 (baseline), V05, V07, V10, V12 and V13. Before enrollment, patients had received standard therapy of radiotherapy alone, temozolomide alone, or radiochemotherapy with temozolomide; most received the combination. Of the approximately 32 treated patients, approximately 60% were male and approximately 38% were female, and the mean age was roughly 38 years. For exploratory analyses, longitudinal TCRB deep sequencing was carried out in roughly 23 treated patients wherever samples were available. Vaccination started 4-6 weeks after radiotherapy alone, or was given together with temozolomide cycles in the groups whose treatment included chemotherapy. Overall study results and their limits: Vaccine-induced immune responses across multiple MHC alleles were detected in approximately 94% of patients. PBMC samples for TCRB deep sequencing were selected based on availability. No apparent relationship was observed between pseudoprogression and alterations in the top peripheral T cell clonotypes detected by TCRB sequencing. The authors stated that sample limitations prevented analyses of patient blood samples from being reproduced.

Libraries were constructed by the immunoSEQ multiplex PCR assay. Rearranged TCR beta chain sequences were amplified with the hsTCRB Kit following the manufacturer's protocol. TCRB libraries were sequenced on an Illumina MiSeq. In the paper's pipeline: The kit vendor's proprietary platform handled demultiplexing, trimming and gene mapping. TCRdb mirrors the immuneACCESS table, restricted to in-frame sequences. Some clones are absent from its copies; in checked studies, under half trace to an unresolved V gene, and the reason for the others is unknown. The D gene and trimming were derived from the DNA, and the V and J assignments and clone size from that table. The table for this sample lists 120,000 or so clones; over 75% of them were counted only once. 5.5% of the sample is in the top ten clones. Interpreted using the paper, the time point label stands for: week 11, during vaccination. A 20-mer mutant IDH1 peptide at 300 micrograms in Montanide made up each vaccine dose, which was injected subcutaneously together with topical imiquimod. Newly diagnosed WHO grade 3 or 4 IDH1-mutant astrocytomas showing loss of nuclear ATRX were present in the donors. The samples were drawn from NOA16, a multicentre, single-arm, open-label phase I trial in Germany that tested a mutant IDH1 peptide vaccine in humans for the first time. The DNeasy Blood and Tissue Kit was used to extract genomic DNA from EDTA blood for TCRB sequencing.

A word on this clone: Its antigen is not yet known. Qualities for individual bases were not recorded, and no much larger clone is one base off.

The sequence was obtained from a man aged 40-49 years with glioma. This sample comprised PBMCs, obtained from a glioma patient whose treatment included an IDH1 peptide vaccine.

The DNA sequence is given as TGTGCCAGCAGCGTAGTGGGGACGACAGTTGAAGAGACCCAGTACTTC. Its coded protein is CASSVVGTTVEETQYF. This sequence uses TRBV9 and TRBJ2-5, with the D call perhaps TRBD1 or TRBD2, as 5 bases match in each case. The CDR3 spans 16 residues, from the cysteine through the phenylalanine. Only the CDR3 DNA is retained, 48 bases long and in frame from the first base. Cut back by 0 bases and 3 bases, the V and J ends lie 15 bases apart. The germline V gene supplies CDR1 SGDLS and CDR2 YYNGEE. The CDR3 plus the reference TRBV9 and TRBJ2-5 genes for the other parts give the full variable domain: DSGVTQTPKHLITATGQRVTLRCSPRSGDLSVYWYQQSLDQGLQFLIQYYNGEERAKGNILERFSAQQFPDLHSELNLSSLELGDSALYFCASSVVGTTVEETQYFGPGTRLLVL.